These T cell receptor beta chains were read from a single sample in a study of blood T cell repertoires in COVID-19. Using immunoSEQ multiplex PCR, the repertoire was profiled, and TCRdb retains in-frame clones only, with some absent. The sample has about 170,000 clones, more than 75% seen once. The sequencing sample was made of PBMCs or T cells enriched from blood (not recorded which). All receptors derive from a human donor with acute COVID-19. The donor label of this sample is uncertain. The CDR3 runs from the conserved cysteine through the conserved F or W. The D gene is left open where the match is weak. Clone size is shown for a subset of rows, as once, few, many or a class of expanded clone.

>TRBJ2-7|NA|TRBV14|TRBD1
CASSQLGQNLYEQYF
TGTGCCAGCAGCCAACTGGGACAGAACCTCTACGAGCAGTACTTC
>TRBJ2-7|NA|TRBV5-1|TRBD1
CASRLLLNRGENEQYF
TGCGCCAGCAGGCTCCTTCTTAACAGGGGAGAAAACGAGCAGTACTTC
>TRBJ2-1|NA|TRBV14|NA
CASSQDVGRLEGEQFF
TGTGCCAGCAGCCAAGATGTGGGGAGACTAGAGGGTGAGCAGTTCTTC
>TRBJ1-3|NA|TRBV18|NA
CASSPQGGPENTIYF
TGTGCCAGCTCACCACAAGGCGGTCCGGAAAACACCATATATTTT
>TRBJ1-4|NA|TRBV5-4|NA
CASSLWTDSVEKLFF
TGTGCCAGCAGCCTATGGACAGACTCCGTTGAAAAACTGTTTTTT
>TRBJ2-3|NA|TRBV6-6|TRBD2
CASSPRLAGTGDTQYF
TGTGCCAGCAGTCCTCGACTAGCGGGTACCGGGGATACGCAGTATTTT
>TRBJ2-2|NA|TRBV24-1|NA
CATSDPDKPTGELFF
TGTGCCACCAGTGACCCCGACAAGCCCACCGGGGAGCTGTTTTTT
>TRBJ2-7|NA|TRBV20-1|NA
CSARQHYEQYF
TGCAGTGCTAGACAACACTACGAGCAGTACTTC
>TRBJ1-5|NA|TRBV12-2|NA
CARGTGSLLQYAQPQHF
TGTGCAAGGGGCACGGGGTCCCTGCTTCAATATGCTCAGCCCCAGCATTTT
>TRBJ2-7|NA|TRBV7-2|NA
CASSLSSRPSYEQYF
TGTGCCAGCAGCTTAAGTAGCAGACCCTCCTACGAGCAGTACTTC
>TRBJ1-1|once|TRBV5-6|NA
CASSLSVEAFF
TGTGCCAGCAGCTTGTCAGTTGAAGCTTTCTTT
>TRBJ2-1|NA|TRBV7-3|TRBD2
CASSSYSGGARDEQFF
TGTGCCAGCAGCTCCTATAGCGGGGGGGCCAGGGATGAGCAGTTCTTC
>TRBJ2-3|NA|TRBV5-6|TRBD2
CASSWWSSGGPHGVDTQYF
TGTGCCAGCAGCTGGTGGAGTAGCGGGGGGCCTCACGGGGTCGATACGCAGTATTTT
>TRBJ1-2|once|TRBV4-3|NA
CASSQDVSFANYGYTF
TGCGCCAGCAGCCAAGATGTTAGTTTTGCTAACTATGGCTACACCTTC
>TRBJ1-6|NA|TRBV5-1|TRBD1
CASSLDRDSYNSPLHF
TGCGCCAGCAGCCTAGACAGGGACTCCTATAATTCACCCCTCCACTTT
>TRBJ1-4|NA|TRBV6-5|NA
CATCPGASEKLFF
TGTGCCACTTGCCCAGGGGCATCCGAAAAACTGTTTTTT
>TRBJ2-3|NA|TRBV4-3|NA
CASSPRGAGTDTQYF
TGCGCCAGCAGCCCCCGGGGGGCCGGCACAGATACGCAGTATTTT
>TRBJ1-1|NA|TRBV20-1|NA
CSGHLNTEAFF
TGCAGTGGACATTTGAACACTGAAGCTTTCTTT
>TRBJ1-2|NA|TRBV30|TRBD1
CAWSLQWTGDNYGYTF
TGTGCCTGGAGTCTCCAATGGACAGGAGATAACTATGGCTACACCTTC
>TRBJ1-2|once|TRBV5-4|TRBD1
CASSLDGTGNYGYTF
TGTGCCAGCAGCTTGGATGGGACAGGGAACTATGGCTACACCTTC
>TRBJ2-1|NA|TRBV5-6|NA
CASNSAGMNEQFF
TGTGCCAGCAACAGCGCCGGGATGAATGAGCAGTTCTTC
>TRBJ2-7|NA|TRBV30|NA
CAIRGRNEQYF
TGTGCCATAAGAGGGCGCAACGAGCAGTACTTC
>TRBJ1-5|many|TRBV6-1|NA
CASSEGQFSNQPQHF
TGTGCCAGCAGTGAAGGACAGTTTAGCAATCAGCCCCAGCATTTT
>TRBJ1-5|NA|TRBV18|TRBD1
CASSGGGTVGNQPQHF
TGTGCCAGCTCGGGCGGGGGGACAGTAGGCAATCAGCCCCAGCATTTT
>TRBJ2-7|NA|TRBV2|NA
CASQSGQLSYEQYF
TGTGCCAGTCAGTCCGGACAGCTCTCCTACGAGCAGTACTTC
>TRBJ1-1|NA|TRBV24-1|TRBD1
CATSGEDRSEAFF
TGTGCCACCAGTGGCGAGGACAGGTCTGAAGCTTTCTTT
>TRBJ2-3|NA|TRBV2|NA
CASSYSRLGDTQYF
TGTGCCAGCAGCTACTCCCGTCTAGGAGATACGCAGTATTTT
>TRBJ2-1|NA|TRBV20-1|TRBD2
CSASDLAGGSYNEQFF
TGCAGTGCTAGTGATCTAGCGGGGGGCTCCTACAATGAGCAGTTCTTC
>TRBJ2-3|NA|TRBV7-2|NA
CASSLFLAGDTQYF
TGTGCCAGCAGCTTATTCCTAGCCGGAGATACGCAGTATTTT
>TRBJ2-7|NA|TRBV6-5|TRBD1
CATGTGAVEQYF
TGTGCCACCGGGACAGGGGCTGTCGAGCAGTACTTC
>TRBJ1-2|NA|TRBV27|TRBD1
CASSRSGTGIYGYTF
TGTGCCAGCAGCCGTTCCGGGACAGGGATTTATGGCTACACCTTC
>TRBJ1-2|NA|TRBV5-1|NA
CASSLGLNYGYTF
TGCGCCAGCAGCTTAGGACTGAACTATGGCTACACCTTC
>TRBJ1-2|NA|TRBV4-1|NA
CASSQLQGGGYTF
TGCGCCAGCAGCCAATTGCAGGGTGGTGGCTACACCTTC
>TRBJ1-2|NA|TRBV3-1/TRBV3-2|NA
CASSQDIGSGYTF
TGTGCCAGCAGCCAAGATATCGGGAGTGGCTACACCTTC
>TRBJ2-1|NA|TRBV19|NA
CASSIPYNEQFF
TGTGCCAGTAGTATCCCATACAATGAGCAGTTCTTC
>TRBJ1-1|NA|TRBV10-1|TRBD1
CASRSDRAPRCTEAFF
TGCGCCAGCAGATCGGACAGGGCCCCTCGTTGCACTGAAGCTTTCTTT
>TRBJ2-3|NA|TRBV6-5|TRBD2
CASGGTLLTDTQYF
TGTGCCTCCGGGGGGACTTTACTTACAGATACGCAGTATTTT
>TRBJ1-1|NA|TRBV19|NA
CASGHWGDTEAFF
TGTGCCAGTGGACATTGGGGGGACACTGAAGCTTTCTTT
>TRBJ1-2|NA|TRBV29-1|TRBD1
CSVVGTGNGYTF
TGCAGCGTTGTAGGGACAGGGAATGGCTACACCTTC
>TRBJ1-5|NA|TRBV2|TRBD1
CASSQQGASNQPQHF
TGTGCCAGCAGCCAACAGGGGGCCAGCAATCAGCCCCAGCATTTT
>TRBJ1-1|NA|TRBV19|NA
CASSSQGNTEAFF
TGTGCCAGTAGTTCTCAGGGGAACACTGAAGCTTTCTTT
>TRBJ1-2|NA|TRBV25-1|NA
CASSEPGRPKDGYTF
TGTGCCAGCAGTGAGCCAGGGAGGCCCAAAGATGGCTACACCTTC
>TRBJ1-5|once|TRBV18|TRBD1
CASSPRTGYSNQPQHF
TGTGCCAGCTCACCACGGACAGGCTATAGCAATCAGCCCCAGCATTTT
>TRBJ2-5|once|TRBV30|NA
CAWTPAEQETQYF
TGTGCCTGGACTCCGGCGGAACAAGAGACCCAGTACTTC
>TRBJ2-3|once|TRBV30|NA
CAWRGDTSTDTQYF
TGTGCCTGGAGAGGGGACACTAGCACAGATACGCAGTATTTT
>TRBJ2-7|NA|TRBV6-5|TRBD1
CASSWGQGAYEQYF
TGTGCCAGCAGTTGGGGACAGGGGGCCTACGAGCAGTACTTC
>TRBJ1-1|NA|TRBV7-3|TRBD1
CASSWDRYTEAFF
TGTGCCAGCAGCTGGGACAGGTACACTGAAGCTTTCTTT
>TRBJ2-4|NA|TRBV4-1|TRBD1
CASSQEQGIKNIQYF
TGCGCCAGCAGCCAAGAACAGGGGATAAAAAACATTCAGTACTTC
>TRBJ2-5|NA|TRBV9|TRBD2
CASSRLAGYQETQYF
TGTGCCAGCAGCCGGCTAGCGGGATACCAAGAGACCCAGTACTTC
>TRBJ2-6|NA|TRBV7-2|TRBD1
CASRPGGSGGANVLTF
TGTGCCAGCAGGCCAGGGGGCTCGGGAGGGGCCAACGTCCTGACTTTC
>TRBJ1-5|NA|TRBV19|TRBD1
CASSIPRGQGAGSGQPQHF
TGTGCCAGTAGTATCCCTCGTGGGCAGGGGGCTGGTTCAGGGCAGCCCCAGCATTTT
>TRBJ2-4|NA|TRBV5-6|NA
CASSGAASPLAKNIQYF
TGTGCCAGCAGTGGGGCCGCCAGCCCTTTAGCCAAAAACATTCAGTACTTC
>TRBJ2-2|NA|TRBV5-5|NA
CASSASANTGELFF
TGTGCCAGCAGCGCTAGCGCGAACACCGGGGAGCTGTTTTTT
>TRBJ2-5|once|TRBV3-1/TRBV3-2|NA
CASSQEAGGGAGQETQYF
TGTGCCAGCAGCCAAGAAGCGGGCGGGGGCGCCGGGCAAGAGACCCAGTACTTC
>TRBJ1-2|NA|TRBV5-8|NA
CASSLDRASYGYTF
TGTGCCAGCAGCTTGGACAGGGCCTCTTATGGCTACACCTTC
>TRBJ2-7|NA|TRBV9|TRBD1
CASSTTGGHEQYF
TGTGCCAGCAGCACAACAGGGGGCCACGAGCAGTACTTC
>TRBJ2-5|NA|TRBV28|TRBD1
CASSFGTGVRETQYF
TGTGCCAGCAGTTTCGGGACAGGGGTCAGAGAGACCCAGTACTTC
>TRBJ1-1|NA|TRBV27|TRBD1
CASSPGTGGQTEAFF
TGTGCCAGCAGTCCGGGGACAGGGGGCCAAACTGAAGCTTTCTTT
>TRBJ2-3|NA|TRBV7-9|TRBD1
CASSLGQGRTDTQYF
TGTGCCAGCAGCTTAGGACAGGGGCGGACAGATACGCAGTATTTT
>TRBJ2-3|NA|TRBV19|TRBD2
CASSIGRGLAGDTQYF
TGTGCCAGTAGTATAGGCCGCGGACTAGCGGGGGATACGCAGTATTTT